A selection of T cell receptor beta chains follows, all from one sample in a study of multiple sclerosis patients with progressive multifocal leukoencephalopathy. The repertoire was sequenced with immunoSEQ multiplex PCR; TCRdb's copy has only in-frame clones and lacks some. In the table there are about 30,000 clones, 90% of which are singletons. Sample: PBMCs, taken from a patient treated with natalizumab. The source is a human donor with multiple sclerosis. The CDR3 runs from the conserved cysteine through the conserved F or W. D genes are given only for firm matches. Clone size is not always given. Where it is, it says once, few, many or a class for expanded clones.

TRBJ2-7,13,TRBD1,.,TRBV7-9,CASSLGGQGEQYF,TGTGCCAGCAGCTTAGGCGGACAGGGCGAGCAGTACTTC
TRBJ2-1,18,TRBD2,once,TRBV19,CASARLGTSGGHPGEQFF,TGTGCCAGTGCTCGACTAGGGACTAGCGGGGGCCACCCAGGGGAGCAGTTCTTC
TRBJ1-5,15,TRBD1,once,TRBV7-2,CASSYRQGPNQPQHF,TGTGCCAGCAGCTACCGACAGGGGCCCAATCAGCCCCAGCATTTT
TRBJ2-1,16,TRBD1,.,TRBV19,CASSRTDRGNYNEQFF,TGTGCCAGTAGTCGGACGGACAGGGGGAACTACAATGAGCAGTTCTTC
TRBJ2-7,15,.,once,TRBV19,CASRAVSGGTYEQYF,TGTGCCAGTAGGGCGGTCTCAGGAGGCACCTACGAGCAGTACTTC
TRBJ1-1,15,.,.,TRBV5-4,CASSLVWEENTEAFF,TGTGCCAGCAGCTTGGTCTGGGAGGAGAACACTGAAGCTTTCTTT
TRBJ2-7,14,TRBD2,.,TRBV2,CASSENSGGLEQYF,TGTGCCAGCAGTGAAAATAGCGGGGGGCTCGAGCAGTACTTC
TRBJ2-1,15,.,few,TRBV19,CASSISPISYNEQFF,TGTGCCAGTAGTATCAGTCCGATTTCCTACAATGAGCAGTTCTTC
TRBJ2-2,16,TRBD2,.,TRBV10-3,CAISLAGGLNTGELFF,TGTGCCATCAGCCTAGCGGGGGGACTCAACACCGGGGAGCTGTTTTTT
TRBJ1-3,15,.,few,TRBV12-2,CASRPPGETGNTIYF,TGTGCAAGTCGCCCCCCCGGGGAGACAGGAAACACCATATATTTT
TRBJ2-2,16,TRBD1,.,TRBV7-6,CASGRGQGFNTGELFF,TGTGCCAGCGGGCGCGGACAGGGGTTTAACACCGGGGAGCTGTTTTTT
TRBJ2-1,13,.,.,TRBV7-8,CASRDERRGEQFF,TGTGCCAGCCGCGATGAGAGGCGGGGTGAGCAGTTCTTC
TRBJ1-1,14,.,.,TRBV6-1,CASSARWDSTEAFF,TGTGCCAGCAGTGCAAGGTGGGATAGCACTGAAGCTTTCTTT
TRBJ2-7,13,.,.,TRBV30,CAWSARGPYEQYF,TGTGCCTGGAGTGCCAGGGGACCCTACGAGCAGTACTTC
TRBJ1-2,17,.,.,TRBV7-8,CASSFGFGRRPIYGYTF,TGTGCCAGCAGCTTTGGATTCGGCAGGCGACCTATCTATGGCTACACCTTC
TRBJ2-6,15,TRBD1,.,TRBV15,CATSRGQGGANVLTF,TGTGCCACCAGCAGAGGACAGGGTGGGGCCAACGTCCTGACTTTC
TRBJ1-6,13,.,.,TRBV30,CAWSFGVGSPLHF,TGTGCCTGGAGTTTTGGGGTAGGGTCACCCCTCCACTTT
TRBJ1-1,13,.,few,TRBV19,CASSMVQGGEAFF,TGTGCCAGTAGTATGGTTCAAGGGGGTGAAGCTTTCTTT
TRBJ1-1,16,TRBD1,.,TRBV4-2,CASSRIDRGRGTEAFF,TGTGCCAGCAGTCGTATAGACAGGGGGCGCGGAACTGAAGCTTTCTTT
TRBJ1-6,13,.,.,TRBV7-9,CASSPPLWSPLHF,TGTGCCAGCAGCCCCCCTCTCTGGTCACCCCTCCACTTT
TRBJ1-2,13,.,once,TRBV5-4,CASSREDSGGYTF,TGTGCCAGCAGCCGGGAGGACAGCGGTGGCTACACCTTC
TRBJ1-2,14,.,once,TRBV11-2,CASSHYAGPKGYTF,TGTGCCAGCAGCCATTACGCGGGCCCGAAAGGCTACACCTTC
TRBJ2-1,14,.,.,TRBV4-1,CASSQKGFVNEQFF,TGCGCCAGCAGCCAAAAGGGTTTTGTAAATGAGCAGTTCTTC
TRBJ2-6,17,TRBD2,.,TRBV7-2,CASSSGLTSSGANVLTF,TGTGCCAGCAGCTCGGGACTAACTAGCTCTGGGGCCAACGTCCTGACTTTC
TRBJ2-3,15,.,.,TRBV7-7,CASSFTRPSTDTQYF,TGTGCTAGCAGCTTTACTAGGCCAAGCACAGATACGCAGTATTTT
TRBJ2-5,16,.,.,TRBV25-1,CASRGMAGSVKETQYF,TGTGCCAGCAGGGGAATGGCAGGATCGGTAAAAGAGACCCAGTACTTC
TRBJ2-1,13,.,.,TRBV7-2,CASSLGGMSEQFF,TGTGCCAGCAGCTTGGGGGGAATGAGTGAGCAGTTCTTC
TRBJ2-2,16,TRBD1,.,TRBV29-1,CSVEGWAGGSTGELFF,TGCAGCGTTGAAGGGTGGGCAGGGGGTTCAACCGGGGAGCTGTTTTTT
TRBJ2-7,13,.,.,TRBV2,CASSVSGVNEQYF,TGTGCCAGCAGTGTGTCAGGGGTCAACGAGCAGTACTTC
TRBJ2-7,12,.,once,TRBV2,CASSPQGYEQYF,TGTGCCAGCAGTCCCCAGGGGTACGAGCAGTACTTC
TRBJ1-4,17,.,.,TRBV30,CAWSRDRTSKGAEKLFF,TGTGCCTGGAGTCGGGACCGGACATCGAAAGGGGCGGAAAAACTGTTTTTT
TRBJ2-7,14,TRBD1,.,TRBV28,CASSPDRASYEQYF,TGTGCCAGCAGTCCGGACAGGGCGTCCTACGAGCAGTACTTC
TRBJ1-1,15,.,.,TRBV6-4,CASSEGSEGSTEAFF,TGTGCCAGCAGTGAGGGTTCCGAGGGGAGCACTGAAGCTTTCTTT
TRBJ2-7,14,.,.,TRBV7-9,CASSPIGARYEQYF,TGTGCCAGCAGCCCGATAGGGGCACGCTACGAGCAGTACTTC
TRBJ1-2,15,TRBD1,.,TRBV5-1,CASSYGQGATYGYTF,TGCGCCAGCAGCTATGGACAGGGGGCAACCTATGGCTACACCTTC
TRBJ1-5,14,.,.,TRBV4-2,CASSPWDGNQPQHF,TGTGCCAGCAGCCCCTGGGACGGGAACCAGCCCCAGCATTTT
TRBJ1-5,16,.,.,TRBV28,CASSLFAAGSGQPQHF,TGTGCCAGCAGTTTATTCGCGGCAGGGTCGGGGCAGCCCCAGCATTTT
TRBJ1-6,15,.,.,TRBV6-5,CASSSVSSYNSPLHF,TGTGCCAGCAGCTCAGTGAGCTCCTATAATTCACCCCTCCACTTT
TRBJ1-2,15,TRBD1,.,TRBV5-5,CASSPMTGGYYGYTF,TGTGCCAGCAGCCCCATGACAGGGGGCTACTATGGCTACACCTTC
TRBJ2-7,16,TRBD2,.,TRBV4-2,CASSQVSSGGPYEQYF,TGTGCCAGCAGCCAAGTCTCTAGCGGGGGACCCTACGAGCAGTACTTC
TRBJ1-1,14,.,.,TRBV15,CATSIQSMNTEAFF,TGTGCCACCAGCATCCAGAGCATGAACACTGAAGCTTTCTTT
TRBJ2-3,13,.,.,TRBV7-9,CASRPTSTDTQYF,TGTGCCAGCCGGCCCACTAGCACAGATACGCAGTATTTT
TRBJ1-6,17,TRBD1,.,TRBV7-8,CASSLEGQGSYNSPLHF,TGTGCCAGCAGCTTAGAGGGACAGGGATCGTATAATTCACCCCTCCACTTT
TRBJ1-4,15,TRBD1,.,TRBV11-2,CASRLRGTGNEKLFF,TGTGCCAGCAGACTGAGGGGGACAGGGAACGAAAAACTGTTTTTT
TRBJ1-5,16,.,once,TRBV4-1,CASSQDLGGLDQPQHF,TGCGCCAGCAGCCAAGATTTAGGGGGGCTCGATCAGCCCCAGCATTTT
TRBJ1-3,16,.,.,TRBV18,CASSPQGYSSGNTIYF,TGTGCCAGCTCACCACAGGGATACAGCTCTGGAAACACCATATATTTT